This T cell receptor (beta chain) is from a study of T-cell reconstitution after alpha-beta-depleted transplantation in children. Comments on this clonotype: The antigen remains undetermined.

Study findings and constraints: Fresh T-cell production supplied most of the T-cell counts and diversity seen one year after transplant. At day 60, the high TCRbeta diversity found in some patients originated from recipient T cells and thymic progenitors that had survived. Two months or so post-transplant, alpha-beta T cells reportedly derived from several hundred expanded graft clones.

The TCRbeta library was prepared with unique molecular identifiers. From the PCR reads, TCRdb called clonotypes with MiXCR, one entry per CDR3 protein. The sample records roughly 790,000 distinct CDR3 sequences, approximately 15% being singletons. The V end was cut by 0 bases, the J end by 1 base, with 7 bases between. This CDR3 is built from 14 residues. Per the germline V gene, CDR1 is KGHSH and CDR2 is LQKENI. The sequence derives from a male patient younger than 18 who had a stem cell transplant for acute lymphoblastic leukemia, so the T cells may come from the graft donor. Sequences were derived from PBMCs, mostly from graft donor cells, sampled 360 days after TCRalphabeta/CD19-depleted stem cell transplant. The V and J genes are TRBV18 and TRBJ2-7, with unresolved D. The CDR3 is CASSPPTQSYEQYF. CDR3 sequence (DNA): TGTGCCAGCTCACCACCGACACAGTCCTACGAGCAGTACTTC.